This T cell receptor (beta chain) was identified during a study of cytomegalovirus exposure and HLA in healthy donors. Study-wide results and limits: Most TCR sequences showed up rarely, but some public TCRs showed up in many donors.

Deletions cut 4 bases from V and 6 bases from J, with 10 bases between. Looked up from germline, CDR1 is MNHNS and CDR2 is SASEGT. The CDR3 spans 14 residues. Regarding this clone: Its antigen is currently unknown.

Sequenced by immunoSEQ multiplex PCR; TCRdb stores in-frame clones only, minus some. The sample has over 120,000 clones, approximately 94% seen once. V and J are TRBV6-1 and TRBJ1-6; tentative D call: TRBD1 (6 bases). This TCR came from a young man in good health and CMV-seropositive. Input material: PBMCs. CDR3 nucleotide sequence: TGTGCCAGCAGTGGGACAGCCTTTAATTCACCCCTCCACTTT. Translated, it gives CASSGTAFNSPLHF.